This T cell receptor (beta chain) was found in a study of T cell clonality in common variable immunodeficiency. The study, taken as a whole, reports: Reportedly, TCR beta sequences from common variable immunodeficiency showed fewer deletions and N-nucleotide insertions.

Control and CVID samples contributed equal amounts of genomic DNA. TCRdb's table, derived via immunoSEQ multiplex PCR, lists solely in-frame clones and lacks some. There are tens of thousands of clones in the sample, none observed a single time. Of CVID subjects, some 15 were female and 25 to 30 male, mean age roughly 40. No CVID subject was ill or on immunomodulatory drugs when sampled. Donors gave about 5 to 8 ml heparinized peripheral whole blood. This clone was recorded a few times. Its antigen is as yet unknown. The origin of this receptor is a human donor with common variable immunodeficiency. Sequencing was done on a sample of peripheral blood mononuclear cells.

The sequenced part of the CDR3 DNA is TGTGCCAGCAGCTCTAAGGACACCTACTATGGC. Translation gives CASSSKDTYYG. The whole CDR3 is CASSSKDTYYGYTF. V is TRBV7-9 and J is TRBJ1-2, with D perhaps TRBD1 (5 bases). The read ends 3 residues early relative to the CDR3; the germline J gene fills the gap. The ends were cut back, 4 bases at V and 3 bases at J, with 12 bases in the middle. CDR3 length: 14 residues. Per germline, CDR1 SEHNR and CDR2 FQNEAQ (reference sequence).